These 27 T cell receptor beta chains share one sample of origin, sequenced in a study of T cell clones after liver transplantation. Profiling relied on immunoSEQ multiplex PCR, and the TCRdb table lists in-frame clones only, not all of them. The repertoire holds tens of thousands of clones, with 65% to 75% as singletons. The sequencing used CD4+ T cells from blood, collected before liver transplant. The source is a human donor who received a liver transplant.

In its sample, this clone was seen a few times. The V call is TRBV13, the J call TRBJ2-4, with 13 bases matching TRBD2. The junction had 4 bases not matched to a gene; V was cut back by 2 bases and J by 0 bases. Per germline, CDR1 PRHDT and CDR2 FYEKMQ (reference sequence). The CDR3 runs to 18 residues. The DNA of the CDR3 is TGTGCCAGCAGCTTATTACTAGCGGGGGGGGTAGCCAAAAACATTCAGTACTTC. Protein: CASSLLLAGGVAKNIQYF.

This chain connects TRBV28 to TRBJ1-5; D remains unclear. V was cut by 3 bases and J by 3 bases, with 12 bases left in between. CDR3 length equals 15 residues. The germline V gene encodes CDR1 MDHEN and CDR2 SYDVKM. The CDR3 sequence: CASSLTSGHNQPQHF. The DNA for the CDR3 is TGTGCCAGCAGTTTGACTAGTGGCCACAATCAGCCCCAGCATTTT.

V is TRBV9 and J is TRBJ2-3, with 7 nucleotides matching TRBD2. This CDR3 region has 17 residues. The germline V gene has CDR1 SGDLS and CDR2 YYNGEE. V lost 2 bases and J lost 2; bases outside the gene matches: 11. In DNA, the CDR3 is TGTGCCAGCAGCGTTACCGGTGGGAGGGTCCCCACAGATACGCAGTATTTT. Its translation: CASSVTGGRVPTDTQYF.

The chain joins TRBV2 to TRBJ2-7; D perhaps matches TRBD1 (5 bases). This CDR3 region has 12 residues. The germline V gene encodes CDR1 SNHLY and CDR2 FYNNEI. Trimming pared 8 bases from V and 3 bases from J, leaving 11 bases between. The CDR3 region is CASGRQFYEQYF. CDR3 in DNA: TGTGCCAGCGGTCGACAGTTCTACGAGCAGTACTTC.

This clone was detected many times. The chain employs TRBV18 and TRBJ1-1; D gene uncertain. The CDR3 is made up of 13 amino acids. CDR1 is KGHSH and CDR2 is LQKENI in the germline V gene. Trimming took off 8 bases at V and 1 base at J, with 11 bases between the two ends. CDR3 DNA: TGTGCCAGCGGTGGGCAATCGAACACTGAAGCTTTCTTT. Translation gives CASGGQSNTEAFF.

The chain is built from TRBV4-2 and TRBJ1-5; 11 positions match TRBD1. Germline values: CDR1 LGHNA, CDR2 YNFKEQ. The CDR3 is made up of 14 amino acids. J lost 9 bases, V lost 7 bases, and 8 bases had no gene match. The CDR3: CASNPGQGDTPQHF. The CDR3 nucleotides are TGTGCCAGCAACCCGGGACAGGGGGACACGCCCCAGCATTTT.

This clone has just a few counts. This sequence joins TRBV30 and TRBJ1-2; D is perhaps TRBD1 (5 bases). Trimming shortened V by 6 bases and J by 5 bases, and 16 bases separated the two germline ends. The length of the CDR3 is 13 residues. The germline V gene has CDR1 GTSNPN and CDR2 SVGIG (reference sequence). Here the CDR3 reads CACELRDGYGYTF. DNA of the CDR3: TGTGCCTGCGAACTCAGGGATGGTTATGGCTACACCTTC.

The chain links TRBV29-1 to TRBJ1-1; the match to TRBD1 covers 8 bases. Germline lookup yields CDR1 SQVTM and CDR2 ANQGSEA. The CDR3 extends over 13 amino acids. J was trimmed by 2 bases and V by 7 bases; bases with no gene match: 6. CDR3 DNA sequence: TGCAGCGCCGCGGGACAGGTCAACACTGAAGCTTTCTTT. It yields the protein CSAAGQVNTEAFF.

The CDR3 here is CASSLTGSNQPQHF. The DNA of the CDR3 is TGTGCCAGCAGTCTCACGGGAAGCAATCAGCCCCAGCATTTT. The chain joins TRBV25-1 to TRBJ1-5; D remains unclear. Trimming pared 5 bases from V and 1 base from J, leaving 9 bases between. The V gene's germline CDR1 is MGHDK and CDR2 SYGVNS. The CDR3 spans 14 residues.

This sequence joins TRBV5-1 and TRBJ2-2; the match to TRBD2 covers 7 bases. Germline values: CDR1 SGHRS, CDR2 YFSETQ. V was pared by 4 bases and J by 3 bases, with 6 bases of the junction left unmatched. This CDR3 contains 15 residues. The CDR3 region has the DNA TGCGCCAGCAGCGAGGAGGGAGGGGACACCGGGGAGCTGTTTTTT. Translating it yields CASSEEGGDTGELFF.

This clone was detected a few times. The rearrangement joins TRBV5-1 to TRBJ2-3; 7 nucleotides agree with TRBD1. The CDR3 length is 15 residues. Trimming cost V 3 bases and J 2 bases; bases outside gene matches: 6. The germline CDR1 and CDR2 sequences are SGHRS and YFSETQ. CDR3: CASSSTGTDTDTQYF. In nucleotides, the CDR3 is TGCGCCAGCAGCTCTACCGGGACAGACACAGATACGCAGTATTTT.

The CDR3: CASSPTPDSDSPLHF. The CDR3 bases are TGTGCCAGCAGCCCGACCCCGGACAGCGATTCACCCCTCCACTTT. V usage is TRBV7-6 and J usage is TRBJ1-6; tentative D call: TRBD1 (6 bases). Germline V CDR1 and CDR2: SGHVS, FNYEAQ. Trimming took 5 bases from V and 8 from J, leaving 16 bases between them. CDR3 length equals 15 residues.

V and J are TRBV28 and TRBJ1-2, with D possibly being TRBD1 (5 bases). This CDR3 comprises 12 residues. V was clipped by 6 bases and J by 8 bases, with 13 bases between them. CDR1 MDHEN and CDR2 SYDVKM come from the germline V gene. The CDR3 loop reads CASSSGVGGYTF. CDR3 DNA sequence: TGTGCCAGCAGCTCGGGGGTCGGCGGCTACACCTTC.

This chain connects TRBV6-6 to TRBJ1-4; 7 bases align to TRBD1. CDR3 length: 14 amino acids. The germline V gene encodes CDR1 MNHNY and CDR2 SVGAGI (reference sequence). V dropped 6 bases and J dropped 8; count of bases not matched to a gene: 9. This CDR3 is CASRLRQGGEKLFF. Here the CDR3 DNA reads TGTGCCAGCAGGCTTCGACAGGGAGGCGAAAAACTGTTTTTT.

The chain recombines TRBV7-3 with TRBJ2-7; 8 nucleotides match TRBD1. This CDR3 comprises 13 residues. V dropped 4 bases and J dropped 3; count of bases not matched to a gene: 2. The V gene's germline CDR1 is SGHTA and CDR2 FQGTGA. CDR3 sequence: CASSSGTGYEQYF. Written as DNA, the CDR3 is TGTGCCAGCAGCTCCGGGACAGGCTACGAGCAGTACTTC.

A few counts support this clone. The chain links TRBV5-1 to TRBJ2-4; 10 bases line up with TRBD1. J lost 9 bases, V lost 5 bases, and 14 bases had no gene match. From germline, CDR1 is SGHRS and CDR2 YFSETQ. CDR3 length: 16 residues. The CDR3 region has the DNA TGCGCCAGCAGTCGGGGGCGGGGACAGGGGCCAAGCATTCAGTACTTC. It codes for CASSRGRGQGPSIQYF.

This clone has more than one count but fewer than ten. The chain employs TRBV10-3 and TRBJ2-7, with 8 bases that match TRBD1. V lost 6 bases to trimming and J lost 0 bases; unmatched junction nucleotides: 7. The CDR3 sequence is 15 residues long. The germline V gene has CDR1 ENHRY and CDR2 SYGVKD. CDR3 in amino acids: CAIRGSTGDSYEQYF. For the CDR3, the DNA is TGTGCCATCAGGGGATCGACAGGGGACTCCTACGAGCAGTACTTC.

This sequence joins TRBV5-6 and TRBJ2-7; 9 bases fit TRBD2. The V gene end was trimmed by 2 bases and the J gene end by 1 base; junction bases not matched to a gene: 4. The CDR3 length is 15 residues. Germline CDR1 reads SGHDT; CDR2 reads YYEEEE. This CDR3 reads CASSLLAGYSYEQYF. In DNA form, the CDR3 reads TGTGCCAGCAGCTTACTAGCGGGTTATTCCTACGAGCAGTACTTC.

This chain uses TRBV12-5 with TRBJ2-1, with 8 bases lining up with TRBD1. There are 21 residues in the CDR3. Germline V gene sequence: CDR1 LGHNT, CDR2 FRNRAP. The ends lost 0 bases at V and 2 bases at J; junction bases unmatched: 18. The CDR3 nucleotides read TGTGCTAGTGGTTTGGTACTGGGGTCCCTTAGGACAGGGTTTGCCTACAATGAGCAGTTCTTC. Translating gives CASGLVLGSLRTGFAYNEQFF. The full variable domain, its missing parts supplied by reference TRBV12-5 and TRBJ2-1, is DARVTQTPRHKVTEMGQEVTMRCQPILGHNTVFWYRQTMMQGLELLAYFRNRAPLDDSGMPKDRFSAEMPDATLATLKIQPSEPRDSAVYFCASGLVLGSLRTGFAYNEQFFGPGTRLTVL.

V and J are TRBV28 and TRBJ1-1; D uncertain. V was trimmed by 1 base and J by 6 bases, leaving 6 bases between them. This CDR3 is built from 12 residues. CDR1 is MDHEN and CDR2 is SYDVKM in the germline V gene. The CDR3 coding sequence is TGTGCCAGCAGTTTATATGCAGCTGAAGCTTTCTTT. Its protein product is CASSLYAAEAFF.

The V and J genes are TRBV6-1 and TRBJ1-2, with TRBD1 matching over 7 bases. After removal of 6 bases from V and 1 base from J, the junction contained 5 bases not matched to a gene. The germline CDR1 and CDR2 sequences are MNHNS and SASEGT. The CDR3 contains 14 residues. The CDR3 region is CASRLQGVNYGYTF. CDR3 bases: TGTGCCAGCAGACTTCAGGGGGTTAACTATGGCTACACCTTC.

The chain uses TRBV4-1 and TRBJ2-3, with no clear D. V was shortened by 2 bases and J by 4 bases, with 16 bases between the two germline ends. The CDR3 covers 16 residues. Germline CDR1 is MGHRA and CDR2 is YSYEKL. CDR3 residues: CASSQYSTEISDTQYF. CDR3 DNA: TGCGCCAGCAGCCAATACTCCACCGAGATCTCAGATACGCAGTATTTT.

The rearrangement joins TRBV27 to TRBJ2-2; D is possibly TRBD1 (5 bases). Deletions cut 1 base from V and 4 bases from J, with 10 bases between. This CDR3 contains 15 residues. CDR1 is MNHEY, CDR2 SMNVEV, per germline (reference sequence). CDR3 nucleotides: TGTGCCAGCAGTTTATACCAGGGAATCACCGGGGAGCTGTTTTTT. Its protein product is CASSLYQGITGELFF.

This chain uses TRBV2 with TRBJ2-3; D might be TRBD2 (6 bases). The CDR3 sequence is 14 residues long. V dropped 5 bases and J dropped 1 base, with 10 bases sitting between them. Germline V CDR1 and CDR2: SNHLY, FYNNEI. This chain's CDR3 is CASSRDWGTDTQYF. For the CDR3, the DNA is TGTGCCAGCAGTCGGGACTGGGGCACAGATACGCAGTATTTT.

The chain recombines TRBV7-6 with TRBJ2-7; TRBD1 is a possible D gene (6 bases). This CDR3 has 14 residues. Germline CDR1 reads SGHVS; CDR2 reads FNYEAQ. Trimming removed 1 base from V and 7 bases from J, with 14 bases in between. This CDR3 is CASSLEQGPLEQYF. The CDR3 DNA follows: TGTGCCAGCAGCTTAGAACAGGGCCCCTTAGAGCAGTACTTC.

This rearrangement joins TRBV7-2 to TRBJ2-7, with 9 bases identical to TRBD2. CDR1 and CDR2 from the germline V gene are SGHTA and FQGNSA. The trim removed 5 bases at V and 7 bases at J, leaving 12 bases unmatched. The CDR3 is made up of 15 amino acids. CDR3 sequence reads: CASSPMPHSGGEQYF. The CDR3 DNA reads TGTGCCAGCAGCCCCATGCCCCATAGCGGGGGTGAGCAGTACTTC.

This clone was picked up one time. The chain combines TRBV28 with TRBJ1-4; D gene unclear. Germline CDR1 reads MDHEN; CDR2 reads SYDVKM. The length of the CDR3 is 15 residues. The V end lost 2 bases, the J end lost 0 bases, and 7 bases lay between the germline ends. The CDR3 is CASSLVQSTNEKLFF. The CDR3 nucleotides read TGTGCCAGCAGTTTAGTCCAGTCAACTAATGAAAAACTGTTTTTT. The complete variable domain, with remaining parts taken from reference TRBV28 and TRBJ1-4, reads DVKVTQSSRYLVKRTGEKVFLECVQDMDHENMFWYRQDPGLGLRLIYFSYDVKMKEKGDIPEGYSVSREKKERFSLILESASTNQTSMYLCASSLVQSTNEKLFFGSGTQLSVL.